This TCR beta chain originates from a study of OX40 agonist ivuxolimab in advanced cancers. Per the germline V gene, CDR1 is SGHTA and CDR2 is FQGNSA. The CDR3 contains 15 residues. V lost 3 bases and J lost 6; bases outside the gene matches: 10. Profiling relied on immunoSEQ multiplex PCR, and the TCRdb table lists in-frame clones only, not all of them. In the table there are some 54,000 clones, approximately 80% of which are singletons. The sequence derives from an adult with an advanced solid tumor such as melanoma, head and neck, liver or kidney cancer. This specimen was CD4+ or CD8+ T cells sorted from blood, taken in a trial of the OX40 agonist ivuxolimab. The J gene is TRBJ2-7, the V gene TRBV7-2; 8 bases are shared with TRBD1. CDR3 DNA sequence: TGTGCCAGCAGCTTTAGCTCCTCAGGGGGCCTCGAGCAGTACTTC. It translates to CASSFSSSGGLEQYF. The variable domain in full, completed from reference TRBV7-2 and TRBJ2-7, reads GAGVSQSPSNKVTEKGKDVELRCDPISGHTALYWYRQSLGQGLEFLIYFQGNSAPDKSGLPSDRFSAERTGGSVSTLTIQRTQQEDSAVYLCASSFSSSGGLEQYFGPGTRLTVT.